A single sample is the source of the 11 T cell receptor beta chains below, sequenced in a study of identifying expanded T cells in peripheral blood (dated by TCRdb to about 2019). The library was generated by the immunoSEQ multiplex PCR assay. As stored in TCRdb, this immuneACCESS dataset retains in-frame rearrangements with V and J assigned. A fraction of the clones does not appear; measured against another copy, unresolved V genes explain less than half of the discrepancy, and the remainder lacks a known reason. In all, the sample holds roughly 96,000 clones, and around 90% of those were seen once. The ten top clones hold less than 6% of the sample. Sequences were obtained from blood. These receptor sequences come from a person aged 18 to 75 in good health.

This clone occurred a few times. V usage is TRBV27 and J usage is TRBJ2-2; 10 positions match TRBD2. The CDR3 runs to 16 residues. Per the germline V gene, CDR1 is MNHEY and CDR2 is SMNVEV (reference sequence). The V and J ends lost 3 bases and 6 bases, in that order; junction bases with no gene match: 7. The CDR3 coding sequence is TGTGCCAGCAGTTTGATGGGACTAGCGATCCCCGGGGAGCTGTTTTTT. Translating gives CASSLMGLAIPGELFF.

This clone was seen once. This chain uses TRBV29-1 with TRBJ1-2, with D perhaps TRBD1 (6 bases). The V gene's germline CDR1 is SQVTM and CDR2 ANQGSEA. Trimming cost V 2 bases and J 8 bases, with 12 bases left between them. The CDR3 length is 12 residues. The CDR3 bases are TGCAGCGTTGAAACCAACAGGGACGGCTACACCTTC. Translation: CSVETNRDGYTF.

This clone was seen a few times. The gene calls are TRBV7-2 and TRBJ1-2, with D tentatively TRBD1 (5 bases). Per the germline V gene, CDR1 is SGHTA and CDR2 is FQGNSA. The V end was cut by 5 bases, the J end by 6 bases, with 19 bases between. The CDR3 has 15 residues. CDR3 DNA: TGTGCCAGCAGCCCGTATATTCAAGGGGAGAATGGCTACACCTTC. Protein product: CASSPYIQGENGYTF.

The gene calls are TRBV9 and TRBJ2-7; either TRBD1 or TRBD2 may supply D (5 bases each). Germline lookup yields CDR1 SGDLS and CDR2 YYNGEE. The CDR3 loop spans 14 amino acids. V was pared by 4 bases and J by 3 bases, with 14 bases between. This CDR3 reads CASSNRDGDYEQYF. CDR3 nucleotides: TGTGCCAGCAGCAACCGGGACGGTGACTACGAGCAGTACTTC.

The V call is TRBV5-1, the J call TRBJ2-1; the D gene is possibly TRBD1 (5 bases). CDR1 is SGHRS, CDR2 YFSETQ, per germline. V shed 0 bases and J shed 4 bases, with 8 bases lying between them. The CDR3 is 14 residues long. Written as DNA, the CDR3 is TGCGCCAGCAGCTTGGGACAGAAATACAATGAGCAGTTCTTC. This gives the protein CASSLGQKYNEQFF.

The chain recombines TRBV5-4 with TRBJ1-1, with a weak D call TRBD1 (6 bases). The V end lost 5 bases, the J end lost 2 bases, and 10 bases lay between the germline ends. The CDR3 has 13 residues. Germline CDR1 is SGHNT and CDR2 is YYREEE (reference sequence). CDR3 loop: CASRLQGNTEAFF. CDR3 DNA: TGTGCCAGCAGGTTACAGGGTAACACTGAAGCTTTCTTT.

This clone was detected once. This chain links TRBV4-3 with TRBJ2-3, with 10 bases lining up with TRBD2. This CDR3 has 15 residues. After removal of 4 bases from V and 5 bases from J, the junction contained 6 bases not matched to a gene. CDR1 LGHNA and CDR2 YSLEER come from the germline V gene. The CDR3 DNA follows: TGCGCCAGCAGCCCCGGGACTAGCGAAGGAGATACGCAGTATTTT. Translation gives CASSPGTSEGDTQYF.

This chain uses TRBV27 with TRBJ1-1; possibly TRBD1 for D (6 bases). This CDR3 contains 13 residues. Germline V gives CDR1 MNHEY, CDR2 SMNVEV (reference sequence). The V end was cut by 5 bases, the J end by 6 bases, with 13 bases between. The CDR3 coding sequence is TGTGCCAGCAGTCTAACAGGGATCCCTGAAGCTTTCTTT. Its protein product is CASSLTGIPEAFF.

The genes are TRBV7-6 and TRBJ2-2; 7 bases match TRBD2. The CDR3 consists of 16 residues. Per germline, CDR1 SGHVS and CDR2 FNYEAQ. V gave up 1 base and J gave up 0 bases; unmatched junction bases: 2. CDR3 DNA: TGTGCCAGCAGCTTAGGGGAGGGACCGAACACCGGGGAGCTGTTTTTT. Amino acid sequence: CASSLGEGPNTGELFF. Full variable domain (rest looked up from reference TRBV7-6 and TRBJ2-2): GAGVSQSPRYKVTKRGQDVALRCDPISGHVSLYWYRQALGQGPEFLTYFNYEAQQDKSGLPNDRFSAERPEGSISTLTIQRTEQRDSAMYRCASSLGEGPNTGELFFGEGSRLTVL.

The V gene is TRBV5-8, the J gene TRBJ1-3; D call uncertain. This CDR3 contains 14 residues. Germline CDR1 SGHTS, CDR2 YDEGEE. V was trimmed by 1 base and J by 3 bases, leaving 8 bases between them. In DNA form, the CDR3 reads TGTGCCAGCAGCTTGAGGACGCATGGAAACACCATATATTTT. This gives the protein CASSLRTHGNTIYF.

The chain couples TRBV6-5 to TRBJ1-2; D call uncertain. The CDR3 is 12 amino acids. V was cut by 5 bases and J by 2 bases, with 6 bases left in between. From germline, CDR1 is MNHEY and CDR2 SVGAGI. CDR3 DNA sequence: TGTGCCAGCAGTCGGGGAAACTATGGCTACACCTTC. Translating it yields CASSRGNYGYTF.